This TCR beta chain derives from a study of vaccination and CD4 T cells after COVID-19. The overall study: In the control cultures, a CEFX pool, an HIV-1 Nef pool, or no peptide was supplied.

On this clonotype: Antigen unknown.

This sample's treatment: roughly ten-day PBMC culture with coronavirus spike peptide pools or control peptides (ViraFEST assay). The Oncomine TCR Beta short-read assay sequenced DNA from cultured CD4+ T cells. TCRdb analysed the PCR reads with MiXCR anew, one entry per CDR3 protein. The table lists about 19,000 distinct CDR3 sequences, around 80% of them singletons. The CDR3 consists of 15 residues. The ends were cut back, 0 bases at V and 3 bases at J, with 15 bases in the middle. Per germline, CDR1 DFQATT and CDR2 SNEGSKA (reference sequence). The chain employs TRBV20-1 and TRBJ2-7; possibly TRBD1 for D (6 bases). The receptor was derived from a human donor who received a COVID-19 vaccine. Sample: CD4+ T cells from blood, cultured in vitro, taken after SARS-CoV-2 vaccination. CDR3 region: CSARDSGRGSYEQYF. For the CDR3, the DNA is TGCAGTGCTAGAGATAGTGGCAGGGGAAGCTACGAGCAGTACTTC.